The present entry profiles one T cell receptor (beta chain) with its context. This sample is drawn from a study of blood T cells in healthy people across ages. Trimming took 2 bases from V and 0 from J, leaving 14 bases between them. The CDR3 has 17 residues. Germline V gives CDR1 WSHSY, CDR2 SAAADI. Individuals who donated were healthy Caucasians from Russia aged roughly 6 to 100. Total RNA, at least 5.5 micrograms per sample, was extracted from PBMCs. With a J-beta primer mix and a sample-barcoded 5' primer, a second PCR ran about 6 to 11 cycles. Each cDNA molecule was tagged by a template-switch adaptor with 12 random nucleotides. One entry per CDR3 protein, called by TCRdb with MiXCR from the 5' RACE reads. The data hold 2 million or so distinct CDR3 sequences, with roughly 50% observed a single time.

This chain links TRBV10-2 with TRBJ2-4; maybe TRBD2 (6 bases). The sample taken for sequencing was blood. The TCR originated in a woman aged 40 to 50 in good health. The CDR3 reads CASSERRRGLAKNIQYF. The CDR3 DNA reads as TGCGCCAGCAGTGAGCGAAGGAGGGGTCTAGCCAAAAACATTCAGTACTTC.